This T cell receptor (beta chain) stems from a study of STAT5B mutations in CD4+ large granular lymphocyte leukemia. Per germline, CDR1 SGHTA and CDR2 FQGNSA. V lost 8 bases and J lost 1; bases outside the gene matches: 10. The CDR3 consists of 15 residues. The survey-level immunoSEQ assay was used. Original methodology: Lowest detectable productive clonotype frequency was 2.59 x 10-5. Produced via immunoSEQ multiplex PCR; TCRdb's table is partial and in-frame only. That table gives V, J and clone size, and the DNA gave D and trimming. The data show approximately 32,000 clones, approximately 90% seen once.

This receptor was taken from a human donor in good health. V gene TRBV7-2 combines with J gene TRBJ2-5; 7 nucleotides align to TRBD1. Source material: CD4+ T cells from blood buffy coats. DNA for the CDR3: TGTGCCAGCTCATATTCCGGGACAGTCCAAGAGACCCAGTACTTC. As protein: CASSYSGTVQETQYF.